Given below is one T cell receptor (beta chain) in context. The sample is drawn from a study of CD8 T cells in Susac syndrome. There are 15 residues in the CDR3. In germline, CDR1 is MRHNA, CDR2 SNTAGT. The V end was cut by 6 bases, the J end by 2 bases, with 13 bases between. Isolation of CD8+ and CD4+ T cells was performed negatively, whereas enrichment of TEMRA cells was done by FACS. Random hexamers were used to reverse transcribe an amount of roughly 0.5 to 1 ug RNA. TCR beta CDR3 was amplified by immunoSEQ covering 54 Vbeta and 13 Jbeta. Each CDR3 protein gets one entry after TCRdb re-called the immunoSEQ multiplex PCR reads with MiXCR. The repertoire includes fewer than 350,000 distinct CDR3 sequences, approximately 91% of them detected once, and under 0.2% sits in the top ten.

The chain recombines TRBV6-4 with TRBJ2-2, with D possibly being TRBD1 or TRBD2 (5 bases each). Sample: CD8+ T cells from PBMCs. This clonotype originated in a human donor with multiple sclerosis. CDR3 sequence: CASSQDGANTGELFF. CDR3 coding DNA: TGTGCCAGCAGCCAAGACGGGGCTAACACCGGGGAGCTGTTTTTT.